Each of the 2 T cell receptor beta chains below was sequenced from the same sample in a study of vaccination and CD4 T cells after COVID-19. The Oncomine TCR Beta short-read assay sequenced DNA from cultured CD4+ T cells. TCRdb re-derived calls from the PCR reads in MiXCR, one entry per CDR3 protein. The table has roughly 9,000 distinct CDR3 sequences, around half seen once. Treatment here: roughly nine-day PBMC culture with coronavirus spike peptide pools or control peptides (ViraFEST assay). CD4+ T lymphocytes from the unexposed donor were collected before the COVID-19 pandemic (2011-2018). These receptors' targets are unknown. Sequenced material: CD4+ T cells from blood, cultured in vitro. These TCRs come from a human donor in good health.

This clonotype was seen a few times. This chain uses TRBV2 with TRBJ2-3; D may be TRBD2 (5 bases). This CDR3 has 15 amino acids. From germline, CDR1 is SNHLY and CDR2 FYNNEI. The germline V and J ends were trimmed by 4 bases and 4 bases, with 15 bases remaining between them. The CDR3 protein is CASSGRMMRADTQYF. The CDR3 nucleotides are TGTGCCAGCAGTGGGAGGATGATGAGAGCAGATACGCAGTATTTT.

This clonotype was counted only a few times. This chain links TRBV7-6 with TRBJ1-6; D might be TRBD1 (6 bases). The CDR3 covers 16 residues. CDR1 and CDR2 from the germline V gene are SGHVS and FNYEAQ. V was trimmed by 4 bases and J by 4 bases, leaving 14 bases between them. The CDR3 region has the DNA TGTGCCAGCAGCTCCAGGGGTGGAGGGTATAATTCACCCCTCCACTTT. Its translation: CASSSRGGGYNSPLHF. Full variable domain (missing parts from reference TRBV7-6 and TRBJ1-6): GAGVSQSPRYKVTKRGQDVALRCDPISGHVSLYWYRQALGQGPEFLTYFNYEAQQDKSGLPNDRFSAERPEGSISTLTIQRTEQRDSAMYRCASSSRGGGYNSPLHFGNGTRLTVT.